A single T cell receptor beta chain is shown here with its context. Its antigen is currently unknown. The data derive from a study of shared clonotypes between healthy human individuals. Study overall: Each donor's CD4 naive and CD4 memory cells filled three plates apiece, CD8 naive two, and CD8 memory one.

Donors included only healthy HIV-negative adults lacking recent acute infections or vaccinations. Germline V gene sequence: CDR1 MGHRA, CDR2 YSYEKL. CDR3 length equals 14 residues. V gave up 5 bases and J gave up 2 bases, with 10 bases separating them. Whole-study findings and limits: Generally, naive subsets (rather than memory subsets) showed larger estimated richness. A handful of donors had roughly 5% of their naive CD4 clonotypes in common.

Only in-frame clones appear in the TCRdb table, and some are missing; sequencing was by immunoSEQ multiplex PCR. The sample yields millions of clones, 90% to 95% seen once. Sequenced sample: naive CD4+ T cells sorted from blood. The sample's subset: CD45RA+ positively selected. The clonotype was recovered from a man aged 18-30 years in good health. This chain connects TRBV4-1 to TRBJ1-5; D is possibly TRBD1 (5 bases). CDR3 in DNA: TGCGCCAGCAGCGAAGTAGGGGGCAATCAGCCCCAGCATTTT. Translated, it gives CASSEVGGNQPQHF.